These T cell receptor beta chains were read from a single sample in a study of cytomegalovirus exposure and HLA in healthy donors. Using immunoSEQ multiplex PCR, the repertoire was profiled, and TCRdb retains in-frame clones only, with some absent. The sample holds a few hundred thousand clones, around 90% seen once. Sequenced: PBMCs. These receptors were taken from a young woman in good health and CMV-seronegative. Both conserved end residues are part of each CDR3. D genes are given only for firm matches. Part of the rows lack a size; the others show once, few, many or a class for expanded clones.

TRBV11-2	TRBJ1-2	TRBD1	-	TGTGCCAGCAGGTCCCCGATCGGACAGGGGATAGGCGGCTACACCTTC	CASRSPIGQGIGGYTF
TRBV2	TRBJ2-7	TRBD1	-	TGTGCCAGCAGTGATGGACAGGGCAACTTTTACTACGAGCAGTACTTC	CASSDGQGNFYYEQYF
TRBV13	TRBJ2-1	-	once	TGTGCCAGCAGCCCTTGGGTAGCGGACAGCTACAATGAGCAGTTCTTC	CASSPWVADSYNEQFF
TRBV28	TRBJ1-1	-	-	TGTGCCAGCAGTTTATCCCCTATTGTTGGTGAAGCTTTCTTT	CASSLSPIVGEAFF
TRBV2	TRBJ2-3	TRBD2	-	TGTGCCAGCAGCCCTACCGGGCGGGAGGCCCTTGTGGATACGCAGTATTTT	CASSPTGREALVDTQYF
TRBV21-1	TRBJ1-5	-	-	TGTGCCAGCAGCTTCCACAGACTGCGAAATAGCAATCAGCCCCAGCATTTT	CASSFHRLRNSNQPQHF
TRBV6-5	TRBJ2-7	-	-	TGTGCCAGCAGGTGGGGGGAGACGTCCTACGAGCAGTACTTC	CASRWGETSYEQYF
TRBV18	TRBJ1-5	-	-	TGTGCCAGCTCACCACGGGGCGAGAGCAATCAGCCCCAGCATTTT	CASSPRGESNQPQHF
TRBV2	TRBJ2-1	-	-	TGTGCCAGCAGTGCGACGGGGCTAGTTGAGACGATCTACAATGAGCAGTTCTTC	CASSATGLVETIYNEQFF
TRBV6-5	TRBJ1-2	-	-	TGTGCCAGCAGTTTAGGTGGCACTTTCTATGGCTACACCTTC	CASSLGGTFYGYTF
TRBV7-2	TRBJ2-7	-	-	TGTGCCAGCAGCTCTACGGGAAGCAGGGTCTACGAGCAGTACTTC	CASSSTGSRVYEQYF
TRBV4-1	TRBJ2-7	-	-	TGCGCCAGCAGCCAAGTAGCAGCCTACGAGCAGTACTTC	CASSQVAAYEQYF
TRBV27	TRBJ2-5	TRBD1	-	TGTGCCAGCAGACACAGGGGGCGTCCGGCAGGGGAGACCCAGTACTTC	CASRHRGRPAGETQYF
TRBV7-6	TRBJ2-7	TRBD1	-	TGTGCCAGCAGCTTAGGGGACAGGGACTACGAGCAGTACTTC	CASSLGDRDYEQYF
TRBV27	TRBJ1-5	TRBD1	-	TGTGCCAGCAGTTTAGGGACAGGGTACCAGCCCCAGCATTTT	CASSLGTGYQPQHF
TRBV9	TRBJ2-2	TRBD2	-	TGTGCCAGCAATCCAGGTCGCGGGAGCACCGGGGAGCTGTTTTTT	CASNPGRGSTGELFF
TRBV7-9	TRBJ2-7	-	-	TGTGCCAGCAGCTTAGAGGTAACAGCCGAGCAGTACTTC	CASSLEVTAEQYF
TRBV9	TRBJ1-2	TRBD1	-	TGTGCCAGCAGCGAGGGACAGACCAACTATGGCTACACCTTC	CASSEGQTNYGYTF
TRBV6-6	TRBJ2-7	-	-	TGTGCCAGCAGTTTGGCTAGCAGCTACGAGCAGTACTTC	CASSLASSYEQYF
TRBV13	TRBJ2-3	TRBD2	-	TGTGCCAGCAGCTTAAGCCCCCCCGGACTAGCAGCAGATACGCAGTATTTT	CASSLSPPGLAADTQYF
TRBV2	TRBJ2-4	-	-	TGTGCCAGCAGACTAGCCCTAGCCAAAAACATTCAGTACTTC	CASRLALAKNIQYF
TRBV4-3	TRBJ2-1	-	-	TGCGCCAGCAGCCAAGTGGGGAGTCCCTACAATGAGCAGTTCTTC	CASSQVGSPYNEQFF
TRBV7-6	TRBJ2-3	TRBD2	-	TGTGCCAGCAGCCGAAACCCGGGACTACCCACAGATACGCAGTATTTT	CASSRNPGLPTDTQYF
TRBV5-1	TRBJ2-5	-	-	TGCGCCAGCAGCTTGGGGAGCGGAGAGACCCAGTACTTC	CASSLGSGETQYF
TRBV4-2	TRBJ2-7	-	-	TGTGCCAGCAGCCAAGATCGCGGCAGCTACTACGAGCAGTACTTC	CASSQDRGSYYEQYF
TRBV6-4	TRBJ2-5	TRBD2	once	TGTGCCAGCTCCTCGGAGGGAGGGCCCCGAGAGACCCAGTACTTC	CASSSEGGPRETQYF
TRBV6-5	TRBJ2-5	TRBD1	-	TGTGCCAGCAGTCGCGGACAGGGGCGGGAGACCCAGTACTTC	CASSRGQGRETQYF
TRBV5-4	TRBJ2-3	-	-	TGTGCCAGCAGCTACGGACCAGATACGCAGTATTTT	CASSYGPDTQYF
TRBV19	TRBJ2-1	TRBD2	-	TGTGCCAGTAGTATAAGAATACTAGCGGAGACCTACAATGAGCAGTTCTTC	CASSIRILAETYNEQFF
TRBV28	TRBJ2-7	-	-	TGTGCCAGCAGTGCGGGAAGGGAACCTTACGAGCAGTACTTC	CASSAGREPYEQYF
TRBV13	TRBJ1-5	-	-	TGTGCCAGCAGCTTAGGGGTTACGCAGCCCCAGCATTTT	CASSLGVTQPQHF
TRBV2	TRBJ1-3	-	-	TGTGCCAGCAGTGAAGCGGACTATGGAAACACCATATATTTT	CASSEADYGNTIYF
TRBV7-6	TRBJ1-4	-	-	TGTGCCAGCAGCTTAGAGGTGGCAACTAATGAAAAACTGTTTTTT	CASSLEVATNEKLFF
TRBV7-9	TRBJ2-4	TRBD2	-	TGTGCCAGCAGTCGTACCGGGACTAGCGGGGGACTAGCCAAAAACATTCAGTACTTC	CASSRTGTSGGLAKNIQYF
TRBV6-1	TRBJ2-7	TRBD2	-	TGTGCCAGCAGTGCCTCTAGCGGGAACCCCAGCTACGAGCAGTACTTC	CASSASSGNPSYEQYF
TRBV11-2	TRBJ2-2	-	-	TGTGCCAGCAGTTTAAGGACACCTATCGCCGGGGAGCTGTTTTTT	CASSLRTPIAGELFF
TRBV15	TRBJ2-7	-	-	TGTGCCACCAGCAGAGATTTGGGGGGATACGAGCAGTACTTC	CATSRDLGGYEQYF
TRBV7-2	TRBJ1-5	TRBD1	-	TGTGCCAGCAGCCTGAAGACAGGGCTTAATCAGCCCCAGCATTTT	CASSLKTGLNQPQHF
TRBV10-3	TRBJ2-2	TRBD2	-	TGTGCCATCAGCGATTTTACCTTAGGACTAGCCCGAGGCAGCACCGGGGAGCTGTTTTTT	CAISDFTLGLARGSTGELFF
TRBV2	TRBJ1-5	-	-	TGTGCCAGCAGTGAAAGGGAGAATCAGCCCCAGCATTTT	CASSERENQPQHF
TRBV30	TRBJ2-2	-	-	TGTGCCTGGAGTTGGGGCGGGGAGCTGTTTTTT	CAWSWGGELFF